Sequencing of this TCR beta chain was carried out in a study of OX40 agonist ivuxolimab in advanced cancers. Study at large: Ivuxolimab, an agonist antibody against OX40 (CD134), was given to patients.

V gave up 4 bases and J gave up 0 bases; unmatched junction bases: 4. The germline V gene has CDR1 SGHTS and CDR2 YDEGEE. The CDR3 length is 15 residues. Sequencing was performed with immunoSEQ multiplex PCR; in TCRdb, only in-frame clones are kept and a portion is missing. The table lists roughly 95,000 clones, 65% to 90% of them singletons. J is TRBJ1-5 and V is TRBV5-8; 7 nucleotides agree with TRBD1. The TCR originated in an adult with an advanced solid tumor such as melanoma, head and neck, liver or kidney cancer. Sequences were derived from CD4+ or CD8+ T cells sorted from blood, sampled in a trial of the OX40 agonist ivuxolimab. CDR3 nucleotide sequence: TGTGCCAGCAGCCTCGGGACAGATAGCAATCAGCCCCAGCATTTT. Amino acid sequence: CASSLGTDSNQPQHF.